This record looks at one TCR beta chain sequence and its context. CDR3 size: 11 residues. Trimming shortened V by 5 bases and J by 7 bases, and 9 bases separated the two germline ends. Germline-derived CDR1 and CDR2 are LGHDT and YNNKEL (reference sequence). The data are from a study of control samples from healthy donors and cancer patients. TCRdb keeps only in-frame clones here, not all; method: immunoSEQ multiplex PCR. The table has roughly 150,000 clones, over 90% seen once. The receptor's source is a man aged 45-65 years in good health. Sequences were obtained from blood. The chain couples TRBV3-1 (or the pseudogene TRBV3-2) to TRBJ2-7, with D possibly TRBD1 on 6 matching bases. The CDR3 loop reads CASSSGTEQYF. DNA for the CDR3: TGTGCCAGCAGCTCCGGGACAGAGCAGTACTTC.